This TCR beta chain originates from a study of CD8 T cells in Susac syndrome. The CDR3 is made up of 14 amino acids. Germline V gives CDR1 MDHEN, CDR2 SYDVKM. V dropped 6 bases and J dropped 3 bases, with 12 bases sitting between them. The CD8+ and CD4+ T cells were negatively isolated, with the TEMRA cells enriched by FACS. It was with random hexamers that roughly 0.45 to 1 ug RNA was reverse transcribed. Amplification of TCR beta CDR3 spanned 54 Vbeta and 13 Jbeta via immunoSEQ multiplex PCR. Each CDR3 protein gets one entry after TCRdb re-called the immunoSEQ multiplex PCR reads with MiXCR. The profile shows some 160,000 distinct CDR3 sequences, about 91% of them singletons.

Material: CD4+ T cells from PBMCs. The clonotype was recovered from a human donor in good health. The chain uses TRBV28 and TRBJ1-3; D remains ambiguous. The CDR3 here is CASRAHGFGNTIYF. The CDR3 DNA reads as TGTGCCAGCAGGGCGCATGGCTTTGGAAACACCATATATTTT.